Described below is a single T cell receptor beta chain sequence and its context. Its antigen is as yet unknown. The sample is drawn from a study of graft-versus-host responses after intestinal transplantation. Whole-study results and caveats: GvH clones turned up in recipient marrow; some had shown up first in ileum or blood. There was an association between peak levels of circulating GvH clones and early post-transplant HvG declines.

The CDR3 runs to 15 residues. Losses at the gene ends were 6 bases for V and 0 bases for J; bases not matched to a gene: 5. Germline-derived CDR1 and CDR2 are SNHLY and FYNNEI. The repertoire was sequenced with immunoSEQ multiplex PCR; TCRdb's copy has only in-frame clones and lacks some. The table shows approximately 90,000 clones, with roughly 80% occurring only once. This specimen consisted of unstimulated CD4+ T cells sorted from spleen or lymph node cells, obtained before intestinal transplant. This sequence originates from a human donor who received an intestinal transplant. The rearrangement uses TRBV2 and TRBJ1-5; TRBD1 aligns across 7 bases. The CDR3 DNA sequence: TGTGCCAGCAGGGAGACAGGGTATAGCAATCAGCCCCAGCATTTT. It yields the protein CASRETGYSNQPQHF.